These 2 T cell receptor beta chains were all obtained from the same sample, sequenced in a study of T cell responses to AZD1222 COVID-19 vaccine. Some clones are missing from TCRdb's copy, which holds only in-frame ones; the method was immunoSEQ multiplex PCR. This sample has more than 85,000 clones, with 87% found just once. Source: peripheral blood, taken 28 days after the second AZD1222 dose. The receptors come from an adult who received the AZD1222 COVID-19 vaccine.

V usage is TRBV7-6 and J usage is TRBJ1-1, with D perhaps TRBD1 (6 bases). The CDR3 has 15 amino acids. V was trimmed by 2 bases and J by 0 bases, leaving 10 bases between them. Germline V lookup: CDR1 SGHVS, CDR2 FNYEAQ. In DNA form, the CDR3 reads TGTGCCAGCAGCTTATATGGGGGCTTGAACACTGAAGCTTTCTTT. This codes for CASSLYGGLNTEAFF.

The CDR3 is CASSQGDSTDTQYF. In nucleotides, the CDR3 is TGCGCCAGCAGCCAGGGGGACTCCACAGATACGCAGTATTTT. The chain is built from TRBV4-3 and TRBJ2-3; TRBD2 might be the D (6 bases). The CDR3 is 14 amino acids. CDR1 LGHNA and CDR2 YSLEER come from the germline V gene. V was shortened by 3 bases and J by 2 bases, with 9 bases between the two germline ends.